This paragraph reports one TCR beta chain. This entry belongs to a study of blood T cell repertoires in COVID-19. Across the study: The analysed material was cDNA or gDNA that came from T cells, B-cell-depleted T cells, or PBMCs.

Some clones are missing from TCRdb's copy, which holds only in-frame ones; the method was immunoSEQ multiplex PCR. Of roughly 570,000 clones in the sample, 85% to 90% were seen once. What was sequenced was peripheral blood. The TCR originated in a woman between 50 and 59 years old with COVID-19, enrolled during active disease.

CDR3 sequence reads: CATRGDRGTEKLFF. CDR3 DNA sequence: TGTGCCACCCGGGGCGACAGGGGTACCGAAAAACTGTTTTTT. The chain carries TRBV10-3 and TRBJ1-4, with TRBD1 identical over 8 bases. The CDR3 has 14 residues. V shed 10 bases and J 8 bases; nucleotides not matched to a gene: 12. Germline CDR1 reads ENHRY; CDR2 reads SYGVKD.